This TCR beta chain was recorded in a study of shared clonotypes between healthy human individuals. About this clone itself: Its antigen is not known.

CDR3 length: 13 amino acids. V dropped 6 bases and J dropped 2 bases, with 8 bases sitting between them. Germline CDR1 is SGHAT and CDR2 is FQNNGV. Study-wide results and caveats: The four-donor shared clonotypes exceeded non-shared clonotypes in generation probability, with non-shared ones scoring lower. The sharing of 4.5% to 6.5% of naive CD4 clonotypes was seen across a handful of donors. The study drew on few donors, limiting represented genetic and exposure-history diversity.

Every immunoSEQ plate was one replicate of a subset's evenly spread DNA. Profiling relied on immunoSEQ multiplex PCR, and the TCRdb table lists in-frame clones only, not all of them. The profile covers hundreds of thousands of clones, with roughly 96% appearing a single time and about 0.12% taken by the ten largest. Terminally differentiated effector memory CD45RA+ cells were left out of the naive CD8 fraction, which was CD45RO-negative and positively selected for CCR7. V gene TRBV11-2 combines with J gene TRBJ1-3; no firm D call. Material: naive CD8+ T cells sorted from blood. The TCR sequence derives from a woman under 40 in good health. CDR3 coding DNA: TGTGCCAGCAGTCTAGCCGCTGGAAACACCATATATTTT. This translates into CASSLAAGNTIYF.